One sample yielded the 8 T cell receptor beta chains listed below, sequenced in a study of blood T cell repertoires in COVID-19. Produced via immunoSEQ multiplex PCR; TCRdb's table is partial and in-frame only. The profile shows about 230,000 clones, just over 85% of them singletons. The sample taken for sequencing was peripheral blood. These receptors were obtained from a man aged 45-60 years with COVID-19, enrolled during active disease.

The rearrangement links TRBV27 to TRBJ2-7, with D perhaps TRBD1 (5 bases). Trimming took off 3 bases at V and 4 bases at J, with 10 bases between the two ends. The CDR3 contains 13 residues. Germline V CDR1 and CDR2: MNHEY, SMNVEV (reference sequence). The CDR3 bases are TGTGCCAGCAGTTTCGCCGACAGTTACGAGCAGTACTTC. This encodes CASSFADSYEQYF.

V is TRBV6-5 and J is TRBJ2-7, with 10 bases aligning to TRBD2. The junction had 5 bases not matched to a gene; V was cut back by 6 bases and J by 3 bases. The germline V gene has CDR1 MNHEY and CDR2 SVGAGI. CDR3 length: 14 residues. This chain's CDR3 is CASRERGGNYEQYF. The CDR3 nucleotides are TGTGCCAGCAGAGAGCGGGGGGGTAACTACGAGCAGTACTTC.

The rearrangement joins TRBV7-9 to TRBJ1-1, with TRBD1 matching over 7 bases. Trimming cost V 1 base and J 11 bases; bases outside gene matches: 10. Germline V gene data show CDR1 as SEHNR and CDR2 as FQNEAQ (reference sequence). The CDR3 extends over 14 amino acids. The CDR3 reads CASSLDRQGETAFF. The DNA of the CDR3 is TGTGCCAGCAGCTTAGATCGACAGGGAGAAACTGCTTTCTTT.

The CDR3 sequence is CASSVQGVNEQFF. The CDR3 coding sequence is TGTGCCAGCAGTGTGCAGGGGGTCAATGAGCAGTTCTTC. The rearrangement uses TRBV2 and TRBJ2-1, with TRBD1 identical over 7 bases. V gave up 4 bases and J gave up 6 bases; unmatched junction bases: 3. This CDR3 contains 13 residues. CDR1 and CDR2 (germline): SNHLY, FYNNEI.

The chain joins TRBV7-2 to TRBJ1-1, with TRBD1 as a possible D gene (5 bases). Trimming removed 2 bases from V and 4 bases from J, with 11 bases in between. The CDR3 sequence is 14 residues long. Germline V CDR1 and CDR2: SGHTA, FQGNSA. The DNA for the CDR3 is TGTGCCAGCAGCTTATTCGGGGGAGGCACTGAAGCTTTCTTT. Its translation is CASSLFGGGTEAFF.

This rearrangement joins TRBV15 to TRBJ1-5; D ambiguous. The germline gives CDR1 LNHNV, CDR2 YYDKDF (reference sequence). CDR3 length: 15 amino acids. The V end was cut by 0 bases, the J end by 5 bases, with 11 bases between. CDR3 loop: CATSRDGQDHQPQHF. The CDR3, as DNA: TGTGCCACCAGCAGAGATGGGCAGGATCATCAGCCCCAGCATTTT.

Only one count was recorded for this clone. J is TRBJ2-1 and V is TRBV7-3; D is ambiguous. This CDR3 has 13 residues. Trimming removed 8 bases from V and 3 bases from J, with 11 bases in between. CDR1 and CDR2 (germline): SGHTA, FQGTGA. The CDR3 coding sequence is TGTGCCAGCGCGAGCGCGGACTACAATGAGCAGTTCTTC. It encodes CASASADYNEQFF.

V and J are TRBV28 and TRBJ1-2; 7 nucleotides align to TRBD1. The V segment lost 6 bases and the J segment 4 bases; nucleotides outside the gene matches: 14. The CDR3 spans 16 residues. Per germline, CDR1 MDHEN and CDR2 SYDVKM. The CDR3 DNA is TGTGCCAGCAGGTTAACAAGGACAGGAGGTACCTATGGCTACACCTTC. It specifies CASRLTRTGGTYGYTF.